This entry concerns a single T cell receptor beta chain. This clone's antigen is unknown. No clone much larger than this one lies a single base away; base qualities are absent. The entry originates in a study of cytomegalovirus exposure and HLA in healthy donors listed by TCRdb under 2017. In the study overall: An earlier analysis of 550 to 700 of the donors reported about 290 Gb of sequence data and 120 million or so unique TCR beta sequences from some 180 million T cells. The study was designed to test whether signatures of past pathogen exposure could be identified by cataloging public T cell receptors. Using immunosequencing, the study profiled T cell repertoires from 666 subjects and related those repertoires to cytomegalovirus serostatus. To decide whether each TCR beta V gene segment behaved as functional or pseudogenic, an earlier analysis of 587 of the donors relied on high-throughput TCR beta sequencing. Besides the first cohort of hundreds of subjects, a separate validation cohort made up of 120 different subjects was used. HLA typing included class I and class II loci at four-digit resolution. All discovery cohort repertoires had been generated on a single sequencing platform. High-throughput TCR immunosequencing, statistical association of individual TCRs with disease status, and machine learning were combined to predict cytomegalovirus infection status. In a later analysis, previously published TCR beta repertoires from fewer than 750 donors were re-analyzed and high-resolution HLA genotyping was added so that TCR occurrence patterns could be studied. In the later analysis, no new phenotypic data were used to find candidate immune exposures; instead, reliance was placed on TCR beta sequences and their occurrence across donors. Donor age, sex, ethnicity and CMV serostatus were compiled alongside the repertoire data. Among the 398 genotyped donors, approximately 81% belonged to the genetic ancestry cluster associated with self-reported Caucasian donors. Around 330 gigabases of sequencing data and approximately 91 million unique TCR sequences made up an early release that covered over 550 HLA-typed donors. The number of donors typed differed by locus, with 629-630 for A, B, C, DRB1 and DQB1, 522 for DQA1, 600 to 610 for DPA1, and under 490 for DPB1. Four to six DR-DQ haplotypes were handled as single units for association and clustering because linkage in the cohort was strong. Genome-wide SNP genotypes for about 55% of the roughly 670 donors were used in a later genetic analysis, which treated that subset as a discovery cohort. Among some 400 genotyped donors of the cohort, an average of approximately 240,000 unique TCR beta nucleotide sequences was sequenced per donor, of which 15% to 20% were non-productive. The paper's findings and limits, for the study overall: In a later analysis, about 16,000 TCR beta sequences were associated with specific HLA alleles at a false discovery rate of 0.05. A further reported finding was that TCR beta sequences accurately predicted the HLA-A and HLA-B alleles for most subjects in the first cohort. A later genetic analysis associated a missense DCLRE1C variant with V-gene and J-gene trimming of TCR beta chains, and an independent cohort replicated the association. Because counts were too low, some 16 rarely observed V segments, including chromosome 9 orphons, were excluded from the earlier analysis of 587 of the donors. An earlier analysis of approximately 590 of the donors showed that most TCR beta V segments appeared in productive rearrangements either about 87% or about 30% of the time, which broadly matched IMGT annotations. Correlated functional status among segregating V segments might reflect linkage disequilibrium, but an unknown experimental factor could not be ruled out. In both the original and validation cohorts, the classifier was reported to diagnose cytomegalovirus status with high specificity and sensitivity. According to a later genetic analysis, donors in an Asian-associated ancestry cluster had fewer N-insertions in productive TCRs than the approximately 710-donor mean. A cluster of highly shared sequence variants was judged likely to represent a technical artifact of the sequencing pipeline. Roughly uniform sequencing depth across donors was assumed in presence/absence analyses, although this assumption may not hold. Most TCR sequences were seen in very few donors, while some public TCRs were found in many individuals. According to a later analysis, most CMV-associated TCR beta chains appeared to be HLA-restricted, and the HLA associations seemed to be driven largely by CMV exposure. HLA typing was unavailable for some donors at each locus, so association tests used only the typed subset. The study listed 170 or so TCR beta chains as associated with cytomegalovirus. In a later analysis, the rate of TCR association differed among HLA loci, with DRB1 alleles having the most associated TCRs and HLA-C alleles having the fewest. This cohort had only TCR beta chains sequenced, and the lack of alpha or paired-chain data limited which features could be detected. It was suggested by the authors that the approach could potentially be generalized to other disease states and immunological phenotypes. The 87-base-pair reads could not distinguish some IMGT-functional V segments, including TRBV6-2 and TRBV6-3, so those segments were excluded. Several of the top co-occurrence clusters appeared to be linked to parvovirus B19, influenza, CMV and Epstein-Barr virus, according to a later analysis. Compared with equally common non-associated chains, HLA-associated TCR beta chains in a later analysis were more clonally expanded and had lower generation probabilities. For the cohort, immune exposure information was limited to CMV serostatus. When HLA alleles, especially DR and DQ, strongly co-occurred, TCR associations were difficult to assign to individual alleles. In vitro tests confirmed that a few of the cytomegalovirus-associated TCR beta chains recognize cytomegalovirus antigens.

Libraries were constructed by the immunoSEQ multiplex PCR assay. For the multiplex PCR, a mixture combining 60 forward primers for TCR Vbeta segments and 13 reverse primers for TCR Jbeta segments was used. Amplification of the CDR3 region of rearranged TCR beta genes was performed with a multiplex PCR assay on genomic DNA. Amplified TCR beta libraries were sequenced as 87-base-pair reads on the Illumina HiSeq System. Under the source paper's analysis protocol: A later analysis counted tens of millions of unique TCR beta chains across the 700 or so repertoires, and 10 million to 11 million of these chains were shared by at least two donors. To remove PCR and sequencing errors, raw reads were error-corrected and collapsed into unique sequences using a nearest-neighbor algorithm that merged closely related sequences. To assign V, D and J gene segments, CDR3 sequences were aligned to IMGT reference sequences. For a sequence to be retained, a match of at least six nucleotides to both a V gene segment and a J gene segment was required. Rearrangements were classified as productive when the CDR3 lacked stop codons and remained in frame with V and J, and all other rearrangements were classified as non-productive. CDR3 was defined by IMGT convention, running from the second conserved V-encoded cysteine to the conserved J-encoded phenylalanine. The earlier analysis of 500 to 650 of the donors excluded any sequence lacking an unambiguous match to a single V gene segment. An earlier analysis of several hundred of the donors classified V segments as functional when productive rearrangements were above 56.7% and as segregating when the standard deviation between donors was above 5%. A statistical classification framework was developed to diagnose cytomegalovirus status using the catalog of TCR beta chain sequences. In a later analysis, V and J genes were assigned by comparing TCR nucleotide sequences against IMGT/GENE-DB human TR gene sequences. The TCRdist pipeline was used in a later analysis to assign CDR3 sequences and most-parsimonious VDJ recombination scenarios. In a later analysis, each TCR beta chain was defined by its CDR3 amino acid sequence together with its V-gene family, and reads lacking a unique V-gene family were excluded. In a later analysis, 500 to 700 highly shared, low-generation-probability nucleotide sequences were removed to address suspected cross-contamination and a sequencing artifact. In a later analysis, a clonal expansion index was calculated for each public chain from normalized within-repertoire ranks of inferred template counts. In a later analysis, generation probabilities were computed with a VDJ recombination model fitted to out-of-frame rearrangements, and the resulting probabilities were checked against IGoR. Hypergeometric tests were used in a later analysis to score TCR-TCR, TCR-HLA and TCR-CMV co-occurrence, with a repertoire-size bias correction applied to the TCR pairs. A later analysis estimated false discovery rates by permuting HLA or CMV assignments 20 times. In a later analysis, co-occurring TCRs were grouped using DBSCAN, with TCRdist sequence similarity added in when clustering inside HLA-allele-positive subsets. Repertoires with fewer than 30,000 or more than 120,000 public chains, plus five repertoires with anomalous nucleotide sharing, were excluded from co-occurrence clustering. In TCRdb, the immuneACCESS table is reduced to in-frame sequences with V and J assigned. These tables do not hold every clone; where another copy was compared, an unresolved V gene accounts for under half, and the others remain unexplained. The D gene and trimming were derived from the DNA, and the V and J assignments and clone size from that table. This sample holds about 120,000 clones; about 10% were observed only once. Approximately 4.4% of the sample goes to the ten largest clones.

The cohort consisted of approximately 690 healthy bone marrow donors. At the time of sampling, every cohort member was nominally healthy, though immune exposures that went unrecorded were likely present. The donor tested CMV seropositive, placing the donor among the 310 or so seropositive members of the cohort. A peripheral blood sample was provided by each donor, and peripheral blood mononuclear cells were used for TCR beta sequencing. The Qiagen DNeasy Blood Extraction Kit was used to extract genomic DNA from the blood cell samples. V drops 1 base and J drops 3 bases, leaving 6 bases in between. The CDR3 runs 13 amino acids, cysteine and phenylalanine included. Only the CDR3 region is kept as DNA, spanning 39 bases read in frame from base 1. CDR1 and CDR2 are read off the germline V gene as SGHVS and FNYEAQ.

Sequenced sample: PBMCs. The sequence joins TRBV7-6 to TRBJ1-2, with the D gene not clear enough to name. This TCR was sampled from a woman younger than 35 in good health and CMV-seropositive. The CDR3 has the sequence CASSLGADYGYTF. The DNA reads TGTGCCAGCAGCTTAGGGGCCGACTATGGCTACACCTTC. The CDR3, completed at both ends by the reference TRBV7-6 and TRBJ1-2 genes, gives the full variable domain GAGVSQSPRYKVTKRGQDVALRCDPISGHVSLYWYRQALGQGPEFLTYFNYEAQQDKSGLPNDRFSAERPEGSISTLTIQRTEQRDSAMYRCASSLGADYGYTFGSGTRLTVV.